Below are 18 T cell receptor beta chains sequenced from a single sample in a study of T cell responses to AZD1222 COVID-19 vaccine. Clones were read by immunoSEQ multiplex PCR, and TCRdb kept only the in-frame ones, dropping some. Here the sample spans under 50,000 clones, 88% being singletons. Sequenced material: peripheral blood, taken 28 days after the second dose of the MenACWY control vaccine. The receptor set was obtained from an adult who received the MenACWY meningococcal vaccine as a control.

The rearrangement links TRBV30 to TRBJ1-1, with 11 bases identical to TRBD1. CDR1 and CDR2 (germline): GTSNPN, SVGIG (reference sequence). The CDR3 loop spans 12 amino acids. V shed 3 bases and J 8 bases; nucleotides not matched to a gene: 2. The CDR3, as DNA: TGTGCCTGGAGATGGGACAGGGGGGAAGCTTTCTTT. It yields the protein CAWRWDRGEAFF.

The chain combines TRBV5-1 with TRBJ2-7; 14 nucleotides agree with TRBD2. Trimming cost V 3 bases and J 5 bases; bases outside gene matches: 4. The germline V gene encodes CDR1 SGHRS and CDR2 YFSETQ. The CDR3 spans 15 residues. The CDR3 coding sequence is TGCGCCAGCAGCTCGGGACTAGCGGGAGTACACGAGCAGTACTTC. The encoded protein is CASSSGLAGVHEQYF.

CDR3 in amino acids: CSADRQIEAFF. CDR3 bases: TGCAGTGCCGACAGACAGATTGAAGCTTTCTTT. This sequence joins TRBV20-1 and TRBJ1-1, with D possibly being TRBD1 (5 bases). Trimming shortened V by 6 bases and J by 7 bases, and 12 bases separated the two germline ends. CDR3 size: 11 residues. Germline CDR1 DFQATT, CDR2 SNEGSKA (reference sequence).

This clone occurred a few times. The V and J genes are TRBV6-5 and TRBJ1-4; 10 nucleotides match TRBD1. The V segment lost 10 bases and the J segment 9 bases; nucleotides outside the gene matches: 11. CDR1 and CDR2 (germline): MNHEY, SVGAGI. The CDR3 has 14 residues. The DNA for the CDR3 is TGTGCCAAGTATGTGGGGACAGGGGTAAAAAAACTGTTTTTT. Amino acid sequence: CAKYVGTGVKKLFF.

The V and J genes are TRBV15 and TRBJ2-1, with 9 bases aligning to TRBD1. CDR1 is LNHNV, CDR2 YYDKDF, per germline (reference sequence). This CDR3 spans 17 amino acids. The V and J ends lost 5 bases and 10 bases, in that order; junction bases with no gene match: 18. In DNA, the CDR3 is TGTGCCACCAGCGGTCCATTGGACAGGGGCGTTTCTAGGGAGCAGTTCTTC. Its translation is CATSGPLDRGVSREQFF.

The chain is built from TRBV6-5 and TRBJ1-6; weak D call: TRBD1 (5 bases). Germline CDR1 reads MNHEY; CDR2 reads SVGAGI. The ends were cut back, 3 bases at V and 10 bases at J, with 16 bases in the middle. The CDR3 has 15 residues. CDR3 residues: CASSYSSGEGSPLHF. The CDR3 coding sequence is TGTGCCAGCAGTTATTCTTCGGGGGAAGGATCACCCCTCCACTTT.

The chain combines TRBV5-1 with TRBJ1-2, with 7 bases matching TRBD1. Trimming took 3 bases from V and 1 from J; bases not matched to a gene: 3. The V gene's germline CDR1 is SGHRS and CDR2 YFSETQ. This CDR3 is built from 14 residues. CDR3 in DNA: TGCGCCAGCAGCTCAACAGGGGTTAACTATGGCTACACCTTC. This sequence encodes CASSSTGVNYGYTF.

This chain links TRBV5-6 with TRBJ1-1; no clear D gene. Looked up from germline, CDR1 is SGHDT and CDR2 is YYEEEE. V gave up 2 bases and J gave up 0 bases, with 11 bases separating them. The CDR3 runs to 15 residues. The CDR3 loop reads CASSFVGYLNTEAFF. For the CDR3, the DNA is TGTGCCAGCAGCTTTGTGGGCTATTTGAACACTGAAGCTTTCTTT.

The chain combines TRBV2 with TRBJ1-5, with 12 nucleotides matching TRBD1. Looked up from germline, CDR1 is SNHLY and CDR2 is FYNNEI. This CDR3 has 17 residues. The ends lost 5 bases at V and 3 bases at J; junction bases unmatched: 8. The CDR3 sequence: CASSTLGTGGVNQPQHF. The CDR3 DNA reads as TGTGCCAGCAGTACTCTTGGGACAGGGGGCGTCAATCAGCCCCAGCATTTT.

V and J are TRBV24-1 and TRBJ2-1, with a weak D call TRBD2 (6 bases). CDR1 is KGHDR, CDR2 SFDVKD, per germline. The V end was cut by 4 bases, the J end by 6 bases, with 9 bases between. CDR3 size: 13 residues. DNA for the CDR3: TGTGCCACCAGTGAAAGTAGCGGCAATGAGCAGTTCTTC. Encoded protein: CATSESSGNEQFF.

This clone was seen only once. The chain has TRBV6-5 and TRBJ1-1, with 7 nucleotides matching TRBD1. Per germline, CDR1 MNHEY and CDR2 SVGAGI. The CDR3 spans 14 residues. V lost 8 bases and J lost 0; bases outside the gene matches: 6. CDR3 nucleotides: TGTGCCAGCCGGGACAGCCCTTTGAACACTGAAGCTTTCTTT. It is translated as CASRDSPLNTEAFF.

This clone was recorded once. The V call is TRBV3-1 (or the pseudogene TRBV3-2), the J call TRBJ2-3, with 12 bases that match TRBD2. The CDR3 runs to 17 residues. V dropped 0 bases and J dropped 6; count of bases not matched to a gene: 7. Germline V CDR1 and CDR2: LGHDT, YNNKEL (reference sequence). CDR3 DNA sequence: TGTGCCAGCAGCCAAGATAGACTAGCGGGAGTGGGGGATACGCAGTATTTT. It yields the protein CASSQDRLAGVGDTQYF.

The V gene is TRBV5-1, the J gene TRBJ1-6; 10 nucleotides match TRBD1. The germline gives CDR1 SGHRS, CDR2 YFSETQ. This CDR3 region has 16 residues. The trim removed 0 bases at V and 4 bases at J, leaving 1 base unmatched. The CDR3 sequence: CASSLGDRGYNSPLHF. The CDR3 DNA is TGCGCCAGCAGCTTGGGGGACAGGGGTTATAATTCACCCCTCCACTTT.

The CDR3: CSVQGQNNSPLHF. In nucleotides, the CDR3 is TGCAGCGTCCAGGGTCAAAATAATTCACCCCTCCACTTT. The chain is built from TRBV29-1 and TRBJ1-6; weak D call: TRBD1 (5 bases). The V gene lost 6 bases and the J gene lost 5 bases, with 11 bases spanning the gap. This CDR3 region has 13 residues. From germline, CDR1 is SQVTM and CDR2 ANQGSEA.

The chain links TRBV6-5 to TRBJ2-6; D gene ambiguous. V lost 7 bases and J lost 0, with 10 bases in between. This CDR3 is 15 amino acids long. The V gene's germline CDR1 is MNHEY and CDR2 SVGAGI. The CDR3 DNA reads TGTGCCAGCAACCCAGCAAGCTCTGGGGCCAACGTCCTGACTTTC. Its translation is CASNPASSGANVLTF.

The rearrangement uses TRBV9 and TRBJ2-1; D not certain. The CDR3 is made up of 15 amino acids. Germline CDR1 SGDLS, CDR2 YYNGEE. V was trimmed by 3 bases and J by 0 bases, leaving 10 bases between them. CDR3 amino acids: CASSASGSSYNEQFF. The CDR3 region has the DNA TGTGCCAGCAGCGCGTCAGGAAGCTCCTACAATGAGCAGTTCTTC. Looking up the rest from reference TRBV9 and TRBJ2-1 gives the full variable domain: DSGVTQTPKHLITATGQRVTLRCSPRSGDLSVYWYQQSLDQGLQFLIQYYNGEERAKGNILERFSAQQFPDLHSELNLSSLELGDSALYFCASSASGSSYNEQFFGPGTRLTVL.

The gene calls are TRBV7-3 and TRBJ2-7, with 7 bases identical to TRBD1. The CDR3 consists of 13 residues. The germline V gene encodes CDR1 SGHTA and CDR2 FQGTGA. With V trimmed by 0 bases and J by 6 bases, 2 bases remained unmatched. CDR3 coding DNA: TGTGCCAGCAGCTTAACGCGACAGGGCGAGCAGTACTTC. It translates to CASSLTRQGEQYF. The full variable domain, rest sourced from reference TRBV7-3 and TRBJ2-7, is GAGVSQTPSNKVTEKGKYVELRCDPISGHTALYWYRQSLGQGPEFLIYFQGTGAADDSGLPNDRFFAVRPEGSVSTLKIQRTERGDSAVYLCASSLTRQGEQYFGPGTRLTVT.

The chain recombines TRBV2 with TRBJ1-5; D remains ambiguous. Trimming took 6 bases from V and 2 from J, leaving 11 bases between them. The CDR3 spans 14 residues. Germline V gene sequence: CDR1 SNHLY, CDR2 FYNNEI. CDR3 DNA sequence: TGTGCCAGCAGAAAGGGCGAGGGCAATCAGCCCCAGCATTTT. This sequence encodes CASRKGEGNQPQHF.